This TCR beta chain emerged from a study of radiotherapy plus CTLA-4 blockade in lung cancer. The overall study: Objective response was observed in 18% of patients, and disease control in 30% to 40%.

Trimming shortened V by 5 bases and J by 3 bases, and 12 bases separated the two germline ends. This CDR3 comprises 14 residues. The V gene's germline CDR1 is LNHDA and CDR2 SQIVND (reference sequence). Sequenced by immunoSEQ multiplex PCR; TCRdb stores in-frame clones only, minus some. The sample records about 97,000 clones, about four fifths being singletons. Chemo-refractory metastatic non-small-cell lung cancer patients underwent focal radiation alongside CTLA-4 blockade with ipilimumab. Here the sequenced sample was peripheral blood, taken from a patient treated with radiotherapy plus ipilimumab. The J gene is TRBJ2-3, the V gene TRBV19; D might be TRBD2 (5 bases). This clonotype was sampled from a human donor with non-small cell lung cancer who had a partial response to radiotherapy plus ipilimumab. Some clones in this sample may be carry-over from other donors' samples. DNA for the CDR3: TGTGCCAGTAGTTACGGGGTTGGGACAGATACGCAGTATTTT. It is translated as CASSYGVGTDTQYF.